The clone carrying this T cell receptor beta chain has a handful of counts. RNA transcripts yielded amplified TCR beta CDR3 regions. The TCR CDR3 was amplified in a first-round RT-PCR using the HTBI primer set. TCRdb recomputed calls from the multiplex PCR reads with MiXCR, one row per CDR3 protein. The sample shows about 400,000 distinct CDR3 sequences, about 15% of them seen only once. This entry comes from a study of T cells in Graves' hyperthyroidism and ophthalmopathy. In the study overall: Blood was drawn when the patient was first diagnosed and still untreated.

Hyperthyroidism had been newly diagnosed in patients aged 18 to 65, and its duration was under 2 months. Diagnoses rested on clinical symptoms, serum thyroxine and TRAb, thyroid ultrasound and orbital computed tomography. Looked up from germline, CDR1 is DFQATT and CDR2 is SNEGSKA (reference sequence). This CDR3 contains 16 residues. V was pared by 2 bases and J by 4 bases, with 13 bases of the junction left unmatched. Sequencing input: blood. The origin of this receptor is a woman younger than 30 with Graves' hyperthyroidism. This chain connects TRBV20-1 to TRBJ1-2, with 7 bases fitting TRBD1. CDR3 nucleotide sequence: TGCAGTGCTAGAAGGGATCCCTCGACAGGGAGCTATGGCTACACCTTC. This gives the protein CSARRDPSTGSYGYTF.